The TCR beta chain described here comes from a study of T cell responses to AZD1222 COVID-19 vaccine. Findings and caveats of the study: Baseline serostatus was positive in only six AZD1222 recipients. There were vaccine-associated CD4 TCRs across spike, dominant at 160-218 and 743-854. Clonal diversity was possibly underestimated, and the donors were mostly white British, with more females.

The method was immunoSEQ multiplex PCR; TCRdb's version includes in-frame clones alone and lacks a portion of them. Counted here are about 170,000 clones, approximately 95% occurring once; the ten biggest clones make up roughly 3.8%. The CDR3 loop spans 12 amino acids. Germline loops: CDR1 ENHRY, CDR2 SYGVKD. The V end was cut by 6 bases, the J end by 10 bases, with 10 bases between. Of note for this clone: Its antigen is unidentified.

The clonotype was recovered from an adult in good health. This specimen consisted of peripheral blood, obtained on day 0 of AZD1222 vaccination. The chain employs TRBV10-3 and TRBJ1-6, with D perhaps TRBD1 (6 bases). CDR3 in DNA: TGTGCCATCAGACAGGGAACGTCACCCCTCCACTTT. This sequence encodes CAIRQGTSPLHF.